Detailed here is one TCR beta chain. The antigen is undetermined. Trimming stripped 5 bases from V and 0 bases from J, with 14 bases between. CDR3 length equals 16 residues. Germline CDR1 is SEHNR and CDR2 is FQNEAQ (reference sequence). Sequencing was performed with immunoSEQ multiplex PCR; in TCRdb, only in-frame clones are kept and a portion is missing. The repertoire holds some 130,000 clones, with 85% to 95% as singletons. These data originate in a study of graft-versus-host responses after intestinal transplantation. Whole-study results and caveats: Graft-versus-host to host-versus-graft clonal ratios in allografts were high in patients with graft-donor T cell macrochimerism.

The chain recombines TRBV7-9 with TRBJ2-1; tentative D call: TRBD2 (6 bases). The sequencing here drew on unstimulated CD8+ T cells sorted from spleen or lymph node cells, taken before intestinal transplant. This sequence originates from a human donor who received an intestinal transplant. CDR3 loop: CASSGLRGSSYNEQFF. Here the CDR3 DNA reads TGTGCCAGCAGCGGCCTCCGGGGGAGCTCCTACAATGAGCAGTTCTTC. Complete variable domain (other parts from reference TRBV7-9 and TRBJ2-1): DTGVSQNPRHKITKRGQNVTFRCDPISEHNRLYWYRQTLGQGPEFLTYFQNEAQLEKSRLLSDRFSAERPKGSFSTLEIQRTEQGDSAMYLCASSGLRGSSYNEQFFGPGTRLTVL.